Listed here are 7 T cell receptor beta chains from one sample, sequenced in a study of radiotherapy plus CTLA-4 blockade in lung cancer listed by TCRdb under 2018. The receptor library was made with the immunoSEQ multiplex PCR assay. TCRdb stores this immuneACCESS table with in-frame sequences only. Part of the clones is absent; in the studies checked, under half of the shortfall reflects unresolved V genes, and no reason is known for the rest. The sample data list under 95,000 clones, and around 76% of these were observed just once. The ten largest account for roughly 22% of the sample. Sequenced here: peripheral blood, sampled from a patient treated with radiotherapy plus ipilimumab. The receptor source for this set is a human donor with non-small cell lung cancer whose response to radiotherapy plus ipilimumab could not be evaluated. Some clones in this sample may be carry-over from other donors' samples.

The chain is built from TRBV18 and TRBJ2-7; D is ambiguous. Per germline, CDR1 KGHSH and CDR2 LQKENI. This CDR3 has 14 residues. V lost 0 bases to trimming and J lost 3 bases, with 9 bases between them. CDR3 DNA: TGTGCCAGCTCACCACCCGAAACATACTACGAGCAGTACTTC. Protein product: CASSPPETYYEQYF. Variable domain in full (rest from reference TRBV18 and TRBJ2-7): NAGVMQNPRHLVRRRGQEARLRCSPMKGHSHVYWYRQLPEEGLKFMVYLQKENIIDESGMPKERFSAEFPKEGPSILRIQQVVRGDSAAYFCASSPPETYYEQYFGPGTRLTVT.

The chain couples TRBV18 to TRBJ1-1; TRBD1 aligns across 7 bases. Germline loops: CDR1 KGHSH, CDR2 LQKENI. V shed 6 bases, J shed 7 bases, and the junction held 14 bases outside the gene matches. The CDR3 spans 15 residues. The CDR3 nucleotides read TGTGCCAGCTCCCCTAATACAGGGGATACAGGTGAAGCTTTCTTT. It encodes CASSPNTGDTGEAFF. The full variable domain, in which reference TRBV18 and TRBJ1-1 provide the parts outside the CDR3, is NAGVMQNPRHLVRRRGQEARLRCSPMKGHSHVYWYRQLPEEGLKFMVYLQKENIIDESGMPKERFSAEFPKEGPSILRIQQVVRGDSAAYFCASSPNTGDTGEAFFGQGTRLTVV.

The chain carries TRBV4-3 and TRBJ2-6; 9 bases agree with TRBD1. Germline V gene data show CDR1 as LGHNA and CDR2 as YSLEER. The CDR3 consists of 20 residues. The V and J ends lost 0 bases and 1 base, in that order; junction bases with no gene match: 10. The DNA of the CDR3 is TGCGCCAGCAGCCAAGATGGTTCGGGACAGGGCTTTTCTGGGGCCAACGTCCTGACTTTC. Amino acid sequence: CASSQDGSGQGFSGANVLTF.

V and J are TRBV6-5 and TRBJ2-5; the D gene is possibly TRBD1 (7 bases). The germline V gene encodes CDR1 MNHEY and CDR2 SVGAGI. This CDR3 is built from 15 residues. V lost 2 bases and J lost 2, with 12 bases in between. The CDR3 loop is CASSYAGTVQETQYF. In DNA form, the CDR3 reads TGTGCCAGCAGTTACGCGGGGACAGTTCAAGAGACCCAGTACTTC.

The count of this clone is one. V is TRBV4-2 and J is TRBJ1-3; D is unresolved. Germline CDR1 is LGHNA and CDR2 is YNFKEQ. The CDR3 totals 14 residues. V lost 0 bases and J 4 bases, leaving 7 bases between the germline ends. CDR3 nucleotides: TGTGCCAGCAGCCAAGATTCGGTAGGAAACACCATATATTTT. Its translation is CASSQDSVGNTIYF.

This chain connects TRBV5-1 to TRBJ1-1; tentative D call: TRBD1 (5 bases). CDR1 is SGHRS, CDR2 YFSETQ, per germline. The CDR3 length is 15 residues. The V end lost 4 bases, the J end lost 5 bases, and 18 bases lay between the germline ends. In DNA, the CDR3 is TGCGCCAGCAGCCTGGGCCAGGGAGGCGGGACTGAAGCTTTCTTT. It yields the protein CASSLGQGGGTEAFF.

The chain carries TRBV5-1 and TRBJ2-2, with D unclear. The CDR3 runs to 14 residues. Trimming took off 0 bases at V and 3 bases at J, with 6 bases between the two ends. Germline CDR1 reads SGHRS; CDR2 reads YFSETQ. The CDR3, as DNA: TGCGCCAGCAGCTTGGAAAGCTACACCGGGGAGCTGTTTTTT. Its translation is CASSLESYTGELFF. Together with reference TRBV5-1 and TRBJ2-2, the CDR3 gives the full variable domain: KAGVTQTPRYLIKTRGQQVTLSCSPISGHRSVSWYQQTPGQGLQFLFEYFSETQRNKGNFPGRFSGRQFSNSRSEMNVSTLELGDSALYLCASSLESYTGELFFGEGSRLTVL.